The source of this T cell receptor (beta chain) is a study of Ad26.COV2.S vaccination and SARS-CoV-2 variants. Turning to the study itself: COV1001, an Ad26.COV2.S trial, supplied this vaccine-arm donor.

Stated treatment: around 19 received Ad26.COV2.S at low or high dose, single or two shots; about 5 received placebo; per-sample allocation not given. After the first vaccine or placebo injection, samples were drawn on day 63. A Boston adult aged 18-55 years was the donor. It was Wuhan-strain SARS-CoV-2 spike that the Ad26 vaccine vector expressed. Assay: immunoSEQ multiplex PCR; the TCRdb copy retains only in-frame clones and omits some. Here the sample spans a few hundred thousand clones, approximately 90% being singletons. The ends lost 6 bases at V and 0 bases at J; junction bases unmatched: 11. This CDR3 region has 18 residues. Germline lookup yields CDR1 MDHEN and CDR2 SYDVKM. This clone was seen only a few times.

The TCR was taken from a person aged 18-65 years who received the Ad26.COV2.S COVID-19 vaccine or a placebo. The chain combines TRBV28 with TRBJ1-4; 9 bases fit TRBD1. The specimen comprised peripheral blood, sampled in a trial of Ad26.COV2.S vaccine versus placebo. The DNA for the CDR3 is TGTGCCAGCAGAGCAGGGACAGGGAAGGGAGCAACTAATGAAAAACTGTTTTTT. Translating it yields CASRAGTGKGATNEKLFF.